This T cell receptor beta chain was documented in a study of beta chain features in type 1 diabetes. Overall study results and limits: Amplification by PCR could prefer shorter templates, with the same effect in patients and controls. Comparison showed that naive, central memory and Treg TCRB repertoires appeared more similar among patients than among healthy donors. Across all four CD4+ subsets, people with type 1 diabetes showed modestly shorter TCRB CDR3s.

This clone was counted ten times or more. Antigen specificity is unknown. The CDR3 has 16 amino acids. V dropped 5 bases and J dropped 4 bases, with 19 bases sitting between them. The germline V gene has CDR1 LGHNA and CDR2 YNFKEQ. The authors reverse transcribed all of the isolated RNA, so sequencing captured expressed TCRB transcripts. The method was immunoSEQ multiplex PCR; TCRdb's version includes in-frame clones alone and lacks a portion of them. The data contain 300,000 to 350,000 clones, 7% to 9% of them singletons. The chain carries TRBV4-2 and TRBJ2-3; D call uncertain. This clonotype originated in a woman under 30 in good health. The specimen was central memory CD4+ T cells from blood. Here the CDR3 DNA reads TGTGCCAGCAGCAACCCGGCAAGAGACGGGTCAGATACGCAGTATTTT. It is translated as CASSNPARDGSDTQYF.